What follows are 29 T cell receptor beta chains derived from one specimen sequenced in a study of blood T cell repertoires in COVID-19. Method: immunoSEQ multiplex PCR; TCRdb's copy keeps in-frame clones and lacks some. The data show over 200,000 clones, 70% to 90% seen once. The sequenced material came from PBMCs or T cells enriched from blood (not recorded which). These receptors all stem from a man aged 25 to 40 who had recovered from COVID-19.

Only one count was recorded for this clone. The J gene is TRBJ2-6, the V gene TRBV28, with D maybe TRBD2 (5 bases). CDR1 is MDHEN and CDR2 is SYDVKM in the germline V gene. The CDR3 contains 15 residues. V was shortened by 7 bases and J by 0 bases, with 10 bases between the two germline ends. The CDR3 DNA reads as TGTGCCAGCACCCCACTAGACTCTGGGGCCAACGTCCTGACTTTC. Protein: CASTPLDSGANVLTF.

This clone was counted once. V is TRBV7-9 and J is TRBJ1-4; tentatively, D is TRBD1 (6 bases). The CDR3 has 14 residues. Trimming took 2 bases from V and 6 from J, leaving 10 bases between them. The V gene's germline CDR1 is SEHNR and CDR2 FQNEAQ (reference sequence). This chain's CDR3 is CASSLTTGYEKLFF. The CDR3 DNA reads as TGTGCCAGCAGCTTAACCACAGGGTATGAAAAACTGTTTTTT.

The chain joins TRBV5-1 to TRBJ2-7; the D is unclear. Germline V lookup: CDR1 SGHRS, CDR2 YFSETQ. This CDR3 has 13 amino acids. V was cut by 5 bases and J by 2 bases, with 11 bases left in between. This CDR3 reads CASSLSPTYEQYF. In DNA form, the CDR3 reads TGCGCCAGCAGTTTAAGCCCTACCTACGAGCAGTACTTC.

CDR3 nucleotide sequence: TGCGCCAGCAGCCAAGATAGATTCCGCCGCTCCTACAATGAGCAGTTCTTC. This codes for CASSQDRFRRSYNEQFF. V gene TRBV4-1 combines with J gene TRBJ2-1; D unclear. V lost 0 bases, J lost 0 bases, and 12 bases lay in between. This CDR3 is built from 17 residues. CDR1 MGHRA and CDR2 YSYEKL come from the germline V gene.

This clone was detected only once. The J gene is TRBJ1-6, the V gene TRBV19, with TRBD1 identical over 7 bases. V shed 8 bases and J 14 bases; nucleotides not matched to a gene: 12. Germline CDR1 reads LNHDA; CDR2 reads SQIVND (reference sequence). The CDR3 extends over 13 amino acids. In DNA, the CDR3 is TGTGCCAGTGTCGACAGGGAGTTGATGGCCCTCCACTTT. This sequence encodes CASVDRELMALHF.

The chain carries TRBV10-3 and TRBJ1-1; maybe TRBD1 (5 bases). The germline V gene has CDR1 ENHRY and CDR2 SYGVKD. The CDR3 sequence is 17 residues long. V was cut by 2 bases and J by 3 bases, with 19 bases left in between. CDR3 sequence: CAISEPLGVGEDTEAFF. The CDR3 coding sequence is TGTGCCATCAGTGAGCCACTAGGGGTGGGGGAGGACACTGAAGCTTTCTTT.

The chain's CDR3 is CAWRARPGTSGGEYNEQFF. Here the CDR3 DNA reads TGTGCCTGGAGAGCCCGACCCGGGACTAGCGGGGGAGAGTACAATGAGCAGTTCTTC. V gene TRBV30 combines with J gene TRBJ2-1; 14 bases fit TRBD2. Germline trimming cut 3 bases from V and 4 bases from J; bases unmatched to any gene: 14. The V gene's germline CDR1 is GTSNPN and CDR2 SVGIG (reference sequence). This CDR3 contains 19 residues. The full variable domain, with the rest looked up from reference TRBV30 and TRBJ2-1, is SQTIHQWPATLVQPVGSPLSLECTVEGTSNPNLYWYRQAAGRGLQLLFYSVGIGQISSEVPQNLSASRPQDRQFILSSKKLLLSDSGFYLCAWRARPGTSGGEYNEQFFGPGTRLTVL.

The V and J genes are TRBV4-3 and TRBJ2-3, with TRBD2 matching 10 bases. The CDR3 extends over 17 amino acids. Germline V gives CDR1 LGHNA, CDR2 YSLEER. After removal of 1 base from V and 6 bases from J, the junction contained 10 bases not matched to a gene. The CDR3 coding sequence is TGCGCCAGCAGCCAAGGACCGGAAGCGGGGGGGCCGGATACGCAGTATTTT. Translated: CASSQGPEAGGPDTQYF.

V is TRBV4-3 and J is TRBJ1-1; D remains ambiguous. V was shortened by 0 bases and J by 6 bases, with 11 bases between the two germline ends. This CDR3 region has 14 residues. Germline CDR1 reads LGHNA; CDR2 reads YSLEER. In nucleotides, the CDR3 is TGCGCCAGCAGCCAAGACTCCGCGGTCGCTGAAGCTTTCTTT. This sequence encodes CASSQDSAVAEAFF.

CDR3 residues: CASRGSGGNNEQFF. The CDR3 DNA reads as TGTGCCAGCAGGGGTAGCGGGGGGAATAATGAGCAGTTCTTC. The chain combines TRBV5-4 with TRBJ2-1, with 10 bases lining up with TRBD2. Germline lookup yields CDR1 SGHNT and CDR2 YYREEE (reference sequence). CDR3 length: 14 amino acids. V gave up 5 bases and J gave up 7 bases; unmatched junction bases: 6.

This chain connects TRBV6-2 or TRBV6-3 to TRBJ1-1, with D tentatively TRBD1 (6 bases). V was trimmed by 6 bases and J by 4 bases, leaving 12 bases between them. The germline gives CDR1 MNHEY, CDR2 SVGEGT. CDR3 length equals 13 residues. The DNA for the CDR3 is TGTGCCAGCAGCCTAGGACAGCGCACTGAAGCTTTCTTT. Translated, it gives CASSLGQRTEAFF.

The chain recombines TRBV16 with TRBJ1-2; 7 bases agree with TRBD1. Germline CDR1 and CDR2: KGHSY and FQNENV. This CDR3 is built from 15 residues. V shed 4 bases and J 6 bases; nucleotides not matched to a gene: 11. The CDR3 sequence: CASSPAGGHFDGYTF. The CDR3 bases are TGTGCCAGCAGCCCGGCAGGGGGGCACTTCGATGGCTACACCTTC.

The genes are TRBV29-1 and TRBJ1-2; TRBD1 matches 7 bases. The junction had 7 bases not matched to a gene; V was cut back by 3 bases and J by 6 bases. This CDR3 contains 13 residues. Per germline, CDR1 SQVTM and CDR2 ANQGSEA. CDR3 sequence (DNA): TGCAGCGTTGATGTGTCAGGGGGGCATGGCTACACCTTC. It codes for CSVDVSGGHGYTF.

The sample holds one count of this clone. V is TRBV30 and J is TRBJ1-2; 8 nucleotides align to TRBD1. The CDR3 totals 13 residues. CDR1 is GTSNPN, CDR2 SVGIG, per germline (reference sequence). The trim removed 4 bases at V and 4 bases at J, leaving 5 bases unmatched. CDR3 DNA sequence: TGTGCCTGGACAACAGGGGGACGCTATGGCTACACCTTC. It specifies CAWTTGGRYGYTF.

This clone was seen a single time. This chain connects TRBV27 to TRBJ1-6, with 12 bases that match TRBD1. This CDR3 is built from 17 residues. Germline CDR1 reads MNHEY; CDR2 reads SMNVEV (reference sequence). The V segment lost 5 bases and the J segment 6 bases; nucleotides outside the gene matches: 8. CDR3 loop: CASSPGTGGLFNSPLHF. The CDR3 bases are TGTGCCAGCAGTCCCGGGACAGGGGGCCTTTTTAATTCACCCCTCCACTTT.

The rearrangement joins TRBV9 to TRBJ1-1; D is perhaps TRBD1 (5 bases). Trimming took 4 bases from V and 5 from J, leaving 12 bases between them. Germline CDR1 SGDLS, CDR2 YYNGEE. The CDR3 is 13 amino acids. The CDR3 sequence is CASSQPGRTEAFF. The CDR3 bases are TGTGCCAGCAGCCAACCAGGGAGGACTGAAGCTTTCTTT. Variable domain in full (rest from reference TRBV9 and TRBJ1-1): DSGVTQTPKHLITATGQRVTLRCSPRSGDLSVYWYQQSLDQGLQFLIQYYNGEERAKGNILERFSAQQFPDLHSELNLSSLELGDSALYFCASSQPGRTEAFFGQGTRLTVV.

J is TRBJ2-3 and V is TRBV6-2 or TRBV6-3; 10 bases fit TRBD2. The CDR3 sequence is 16 residues long. Looked up from germline, CDR1 is MNHEY and CDR2 is SVGEGT. V shed 7 bases and J 6 bases; nucleotides not matched to a gene: 13. The DNA for the CDR3 is TGTGCCAGCACCCCCCTGAGCGGGGGGGCTTCGGATACGCAGTATTTT. Residues: CASTPLSGGASDTQYF.

The chain has TRBV5-1 and TRBJ1-5, with a tentative D call TRBD1 (6 bases). Trimming left V 1 base short and J 4 bases short, with 12 bases between. The CDR3 is 15 residues long. The germline CDR1 and CDR2 sequences are SGHRS and YFSETQ. The CDR3 DNA reads as TGCGCCAGCAGCTTGAGCCCAGGGGAGAATCAGCCCCAGCATTTT. It encodes CASSLSPGENQPQHF.

Only a few counts were recorded for this clone. This chain joins TRBV9 and TRBJ1-3, with D hard to call. The CDR3 runs to 14 residues. With 1 base removed from V and 0 bases from J, the gap between germline ends came to 5 bases. Germline CDR1 and CDR2: SGDLS and YYNGEE. CDR3 residues: CASSVYSSGNTIYF. The CDR3 coding sequence is TGTGCCAGCAGCGTATACAGCTCTGGAAACACCATATATTTT.

The CDR3 loop is CASSYSKGGPGNEQFF. In nucleotides, the CDR3 is TGTGCCAGCAGTTACTCGAAGGGGGGGCCTGGGAATGAGCAGTTCTTC. The chain recombines TRBV6-5 with TRBJ2-1; possibly TRBD2 for D (7 bases). Looked up from germline, CDR1 is MNHEY and CDR2 is SVGAGI. V was shortened by 0 bases and J by 7 bases, with 16 bases between the two germline ends. The CDR3 length is 16 residues.

The count of this clone is one. The chain recombines TRBV5-4 with TRBJ2-7; 10 bases fit TRBD2. Germline V gene sequence: CDR1 SGHNT, CDR2 YYREEE (reference sequence). Trimming took 0 bases from V and 4 from J; bases not matched to a gene: 7. This CDR3 spans 16 amino acids. DNA of the CDR3: TGTGCCAGCAGCTTGGCCGGACTAGCGGACTCGTACGAGCAGTACTTC. Protein sequence: CASSLAGLADSYEQYF.

J is TRBJ1-4 and V is TRBV2; D is unclear. The CDR3 extends over 17 amino acids. The germline gives CDR1 SNHLY, CDR2 FYNNEI. V lost 3 bases and J lost 8, with 22 bases in between. For the CDR3, the DNA is TGTGCCAGCAGTGATGTATCGGGTCCGGCCGATGAGGAAAAACTGTTTTTT. Protein: CASSDVSGPADEEKLFF.

The chain recombines TRBV9 with TRBJ2-1; 12 nucleotides agree with TRBD2. The CDR3 has 15 amino acids. V was clipped by 4 bases and J by 5 bases; unmatched bases: 4. Per the germline V gene, CDR1 is SGDLS and CDR2 is YYNGEE. The CDR3 sequence: CASSSSGRDNNEQFF. CDR3 in DNA: TGTGCCAGCAGCTCTAGCGGGAGGGATAACAATGAGCAGTTCTTC.

The chain has TRBV6-6 and TRBJ2-7; 7 bases are shared with TRBD2. The ends lost 7 bases at V and 3 bases at J; junction bases unmatched: 6. The CDR3 has 13 residues. Germline values: CDR1 MNHNY, CDR2 SVGAGI (reference sequence). As DNA, the CDR3 is TGTGCCAGCATTTCCGGCGGGAGCTACGAGCAGTACTTC. It yields the protein CASISGGSYEQYF.

This clone was seen a few times. The chain has TRBV2 and TRBJ1-5; no firm D call. V was shortened by 6 bases and J by 0 bases, with 6 bases between the two germline ends. CDR1 is SNHLY and CDR2 is FYNNEI in the germline V gene. The CDR3 sequence is 13 residues long. This CDR3 reads CASSGDSNQPQHF. The CDR3 nucleotides read TGTGCCAGCAGCGGGGATAGCAATCAGCCCCAGCATTTT.

This chain connects TRBV1 to TRBJ2-1; the table's TRBD2 call for D was not verified on the DNA. TRBV1 is an annotated pseudogene. There are 17 residues in the CDR3. The CDR3 DNA reads TGCACCAGCAGCCAAGATTTTCCGGGAGGGCCCGAAAATGAGCAGTTCTTC. Translated, it gives CTSSQDFPGGPENEQFF.

The chain couples TRBV19 to TRBJ1-1; D uncertain. Trimming took off 3 bases at V and 3 bases at J, with 11 bases between the two ends. CDR3 length: 14 residues. Germline CDR1 is LNHDA and CDR2 is SQIVND (reference sequence). The CDR3 reads CASSIGRVDTEAFF. In nucleotides, the CDR3 is TGTGCCAGTAGTATTGGGAGGGTAGACACTGAAGCTTTCTTT.

Only a few counts were recorded for this clone. This rearrangement joins TRBV11-3 to TRBJ2-1; D may be TRBD2 (5 bases). Deletions cut 2 bases from V and 0 bases from J, with 14 bases between. The CDR3 covers 17 residues. CDR1 and CDR2 (germline): SGHNT, YENEEA. The CDR3 DNA reads TGTGCCAGCAGCTTAAACTATAGAGGGAGCTCCTACAATGAGCAGTTCTTC. This sequence encodes CASSLNYRGSSYNEQFF.

The rearrangement links TRBV4-3 to TRBJ2-3; 7 bases line up with TRBD1. Germline CDR1 reads LGHNA; CDR2 reads YSLEER. The junction had 5 bases not matched to a gene; V was cut back by 1 base and J by 1 base. The CDR3 length is 16 residues. The CDR3, as DNA: TGCGCCAGCAGCCAAGGAACAGGGGCCCGCACAGATACGCAGTATTTT. Amino acids: CASSQGTGARTDTQYF.